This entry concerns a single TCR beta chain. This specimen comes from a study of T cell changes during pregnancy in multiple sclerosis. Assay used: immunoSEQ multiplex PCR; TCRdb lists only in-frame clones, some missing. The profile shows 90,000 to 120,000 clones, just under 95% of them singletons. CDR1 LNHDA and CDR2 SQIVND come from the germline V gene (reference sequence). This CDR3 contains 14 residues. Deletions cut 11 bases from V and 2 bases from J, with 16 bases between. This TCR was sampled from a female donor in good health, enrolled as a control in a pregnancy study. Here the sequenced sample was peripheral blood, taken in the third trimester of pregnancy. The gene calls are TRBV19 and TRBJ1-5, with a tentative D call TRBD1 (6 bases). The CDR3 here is CAAQGWEGNQPQHF. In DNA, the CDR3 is TGTGCCGCCCAGGGGTGGGAAGGCAATCAGCCCCAGCATTTT.